What follows are 24 T cell receptor beta chains derived from one specimen sequenced in a study of blood T cells in healthy people across ages. For the second PCR, which ran for roughly 6 to 11 cycles, a sample-barcoded 5' primer and a J-beta primer mix were used. A single record per CDR3 protein comes from TCRdb applying MiXCR to the 5' RACE reads. The repertoire consists of fewer than 900,000 distinct CDR3 sequences, with 35% to 45% occurring once and the leading ten covering more than 20%. Sequenced material: blood. The receptor set was obtained from a woman aged 55-69 years in good health.

The V gene is TRBV7-3, the J gene TRBJ2-3, with 12 nucleotides matching TRBD2. In germline, CDR1 is SGHTA, CDR2 FQGTGA. Trimming removed 5 bases from V and 4 bases from J; junction bases left unmatched: 7. The length of the CDR3 is 16 residues. CDR3 DNA: TGTGCCAGCAGCCCGGCCCCTAGCGGGGGGGCAGATACGCAGTATTTT. It yields the protein CASSPAPSGGADTQYF.

The genes are TRBV20-1 and TRBJ1-5, with D unclear. Germline loops: CDR1 DFQATT, CDR2 SNEGSKA (reference sequence). Trimming removed 1 base from V and 4 bases from J, with 11 bases in between. This CDR3 region has 14 residues. CDR3: CSARAAHLNQPQHF. The CDR3 coding sequence is TGCAGTGCTAGAGCGGCACACTTAAATCAGCCCCAGCATTTT.

V usage is TRBV3-1 and J usage is TRBJ2-3; 9 bases line up with TRBD2. Germline V CDR1 and CDR2: LGHDT, YNNKEL (reference sequence). V gave up 1 base and J gave up 3 bases; unmatched junction bases: 5. CDR3 length equals 16 residues. CDR3 coding DNA: TGTGCCAGCAGCCAAGTTCATAGCGGGAGTACAGATACGCAGTATTTT. The encoded protein is CASSQVHSGSTDTQYF.

V and J are TRBV5-1 and TRBJ2-3; D is perhaps TRBD1 (6 bases). The CDR3 extends over 16 amino acids. CDR1 and CDR2 from the germline V gene are SGHRS and YFSETQ. The V gene lost 0 bases and the J gene lost 8 bases, with 19 bases spanning the gap. The CDR3 protein is CASSLVQGSRGGTQYF. In DNA form, the CDR3 reads TGCGCCAGCAGCTTGGTGCAGGGATCCAGAGGGGGTACGCAGTATTTT.

The chain uses TRBV7-9 and TRBJ2-7; 9 positions match TRBD1. Germline V lookup: CDR1 SEHNR, CDR2 FQNEAQ (reference sequence). The V and J ends lost 4 bases and 1 base, in that order; junction bases with no gene match: 8. The CDR3 sequence is 16 residues long. CDR3 region: CASSSKVGTGSYEQYF. The CDR3, as DNA: TGTGCCAGCAGCTCCAAAGTCGGGACAGGGTCCTACGAGCAGTACTTC. Based on the CDR3 plus reference TRBV7-9 and TRBJ2-7, the full variable domain is DTGVSQNPRHKITKRGQNVTFRCDPISEHNRLYWYRQTLGQGPEFLTYFQNEAQLEKSRLLSDRFSAERPKGSFSTLEIQRTEQGDSAMYLCASSSKVGTGSYEQYFGPGTRLTVT.

This chain joins TRBV7-3 and TRBJ2-3; D remains unclear. The germline gives CDR1 SGHTA, CDR2 FQGTGA. V was shortened by 4 bases and J by 1 base, with 12 bases between the two germline ends. The CDR3 spans 15 residues. CDR3 DNA: TGTGCCAGCAGCTCGCAATCACGGGGCACAGATACGCAGTATTTT. The encoded protein is CASSSQSRGTDTQYF.

This clonotype has just a few counts. The chain combines TRBV27 with TRBJ1-2, with 8 nucleotides matching TRBD1. Trimming removed 3 bases from V and 9 bases from J; junction bases left unmatched: 6. Per the germline V gene, CDR1 is MNHEY and CDR2 is SMNVEV (reference sequence). The CDR3 contains 13 residues. Here the CDR3 reads CASSLRGQGSYTF. Written as DNA, the CDR3 is TGTGCCAGCAGTTTGCGCGGACAGGGCAGCTACACCTTC.

In its sample, this clonotype was seen a few times. CDR3 sequence: CASSWVSGTSYEQYF. CDR3 DNA sequence: TGCGCCAGCAGCTGGGTTTCGGGTACTTCCTACGAGCAGTACTTC. V gene TRBV5-1 combines with J gene TRBJ2-7; D ambiguous. V lost 3 bases to trimming and J lost 1 base, with 14 bases between them. The CDR3 loop spans 15 amino acids. Germline-derived CDR1 and CDR2 are SGHRS and YFSETQ.

The table lists this clonotype with a few counts. The chain combines TRBV5-1 with TRBJ1-2, with a possible D match to TRBD1 (5 bases). The CDR3 consists of 16 residues. Germline lookup yields CDR1 SGHRS and CDR2 YFSETQ. Trimming took off 3 bases at V and 7 bases at J, with 22 bases between the two ends. CDR3 sequence: CASSSANGRAPSGYTF. The CDR3 DNA reads as TGCGCCAGCAGCTCTGCCAACGGCAGGGCTCCATCTGGCTACACCTTC.

This CDR3 is CASSYRPGISSTEAFF. The CDR3 nucleotides read TGTGCCAGCAGTTACCGGCCAGGGATTTCCTCCACTGAAGCTTTCTTT. The J gene is TRBJ1-1, the V gene TRBV6-2 or TRBV6-3, with D possibly being TRBD1 (5 bases). The CDR3 spans 16 residues. Germline V CDR1 and CDR2: MNHEY, SVGEGT. Between the trimmed V and J ends, which lost 2 bases and 4 bases, there was a span of 17 bases.

In its sample, this clonotype was seen once. The chain joins TRBV5-1 to TRBJ1-1; TRBD1 might be the D (6 bases). The CDR3 consists of 17 residues. Germline lookup yields CDR1 SGHRS and CDR2 YFSETQ. V was shortened by 0 bases and J by 0 bases, with 15 bases between the two germline ends. This chain's CDR3 is CASSLVGRQALNTEAFF. CDR3 nucleotides: TGCGCCAGCAGCTTGGTCGGGAGACAGGCCCTGAACACTGAAGCTTTCTTT. Variable domain in full (rest from reference TRBV5-1 and TRBJ1-1): KAGVTQTPRYLIKTRGQQVTLSCSPISGHRSVSWYQQTPGQGLQFLFEYFSETQRNKGNFPGRFSGRQFSNSRSEMNVSTLELGDSALYLCASSLVGRQALNTEAFFGQGTRLTVV.

In DNA, the CDR3 is TGCGCCAGCAGCTGGGGAGAACAAGAGACCCAGTACTTC. Its translation is CASSWGEQETQYF. V is TRBV5-1 and J is TRBJ2-5, with D possibly being TRBD2 (5 bases). Per germline, CDR1 SGHRS and CDR2 YFSETQ. The CDR3 is 13 amino acids. The V end lost 3 bases, the J end lost 2 bases, and 8 bases lay between the germline ends.

In its sample, this clonotype was seen a few times. This chain links TRBV20-1 with TRBJ1-2; perhaps TRBD1 as D (5 bases). V shed 3 bases and J shed 4 bases, with 15 bases lying between them. CDR1 DFQATT and CDR2 SNEGSKA come from the germline V gene (reference sequence). CDR3 length: 14 residues. In DNA form, the CDR3 reads TGCAGTGCTAGGGACTACGGGACCCCCTATGGCTACACCTTC. Translation gives CSARDYGTPYGYTF.

This clonotype was counted a few times. This chain connects TRBV20-1 to TRBJ2-1; 9 positions match TRBD2. Germline lookup yields CDR1 DFQATT and CDR2 SNEGSKA (reference sequence). The V gene end was trimmed by 6 bases and the J gene end by 8 bases; junction bases not matched to a gene: 11. The CDR3 totals 14 residues. The CDR3 sequence: CSALSGSTRDEQFF. In DNA, the CDR3 is TGCAGTGCCCTTAGCGGGAGCACACGGGATGAGCAGTTCTTC.

The chain uses TRBV14 and TRBJ1-1; a weak D match, TRBD1 (6 bases). This CDR3 has 14 amino acids. The germline gives CDR1 SGHDN, CDR2 FVKESK. Between the trimmed V and J ends, which lost 0 bases and 11 bases, there was a span of 16 bases. The CDR3 spells CASSQEYRGAEAFF. The CDR3 region has the DNA TGTGCCAGCAGCCAAGAGTATAGGGGGGCCGAGGCTTTCTTT.

The V and J genes are TRBV5-1 and TRBJ2-1, with 12 bases fitting TRBD2. Germline CDR1 reads SGHRS; CDR2 reads YFSETQ. The V gene end was trimmed by 0 bases and the J gene end by 7 bases; junction bases not matched to a gene: 5. There are 16 residues in the CDR3. As DNA, the CDR3 is TGCGCCAGCAGCTTGGCCCTAGCGGGAGGGGGTAATGAGCAGTTCTTC. It is translated as CASSLALAGGGNEQFF.

This chain joins TRBV14 and TRBJ2-7; TRBD1 is a possible D gene (5 bases). The J call is in doubt because the DNA end fits TRBJ2-5 better. This CDR3 is 13 amino acids long. Germline V gene sequence: CDR1 SGHDN, CDR2 FVKESK. The CDR3 DNA is TGTGCCAGCAGCCACAGGGATAAGAAGACCCAGTACTTC. It encodes CASSHRDKKTQYF.

The chain is built from TRBV11-3 and TRBJ2-3, with D uncertain. Germline-derived CDR1 and CDR2 are SGHNT and YENEEA. The CDR3 contains 14 residues. V was shortened by 5 bases and J by 2 bases, with 11 bases between the two germline ends. CDR3 protein: CASSPRLATDTQYF. The DNA for the CDR3 is TGTGCCAGCAGCCCGAGACTTGCCACAGATACGCAGTATTTT.

This clonotype was observed once. The chain joins TRBV11-3 to TRBJ2-1; the match to TRBD2 covers 13 bases. The CDR3 sequence is 21 residues long. Per germline, CDR1 SGHNT and CDR2 YENEEA. J gave up 5 bases and V 4 bases, and 20 bases lay outside the gene matches. CDR3 loop: CASSSSTSGRAVAPRNNEQFF. The CDR3 DNA reads as TGTGCCAGCAGCTCCTCTACTAGCGGGAGGGCCGTGGCCCCTCGCAACAATGAGCAGTTCTTC.

The chain couples TRBV27 to TRBJ2-1, with D uncertain. V was shortened by 4 bases and J by 6 bases, with 22 bases between the two germline ends. The CDR3 extends over 17 amino acids. In germline, CDR1 is MNHEY, CDR2 SMNVEV (reference sequence). The CDR3 region is CASSSSNGRDIINEQFF. Written as DNA, the CDR3 is TGTGCCAGCAGTTCCTCTAACGGGCGAGACATCATCAATGAGCAGTTCTTC.

This clonotype was found many times. The chain uses TRBV7-2 and TRBJ2-3; 9 bases are shared with TRBD2. Germline assignment: CDR1 SGHTA and CDR2 FQGNSA. This CDR3 is built from 16 residues. With 3 bases clipped from V and 3 bases from J, the junction kept 7 bases outside the gene matches. The CDR3 region has the DNA TGTGCCAGCAGCTTTAGGGCTAGCGGGGTGACAGATACGCAGTATTTT. As protein: CASSFRASGVTDTQYF.

This chain joins TRBV14 and TRBJ2-5, with D maybe TRBD2 (5 bases). Germline-derived CDR1 and CDR2 are SGHDN and FVKESK. Trimming took off 5 bases at V and 11 bases at J, with 30 bases between the two ends. CDR3 length: 17 amino acids. The DNA of the CDR3 is TGTGCCAGCAGCTCCACGACCTTAGTGGGAGAGAGAAATGAGCAGTACTTC. Translated, it gives CASSSTTLVGERNEQYF.

In the case of this clonotype: The junction shows a germline mismatch at one end, possibly a read error. The chain is built from TRBV2 and TRBJ1-1, with 7 bases aligning to TRBD1. Germline V lookup: CDR1 SNHLY, CDR2 FYNNEI. This CDR3 has 14 amino acids. CDR3 bases: TGTGCCAGCAGGTTCACAGGGGACGACACTAAAGCTTTCTTT. Amino acids: CASRFTGDDTKAFF.

J is TRBJ1-2 and V is TRBV29-1, with a weak D call TRBD1 (6 bases). This CDR3 has 14 amino acids. Germline CDR1 is SQVTM and CDR2 is ANQGSEA. The ends were cut back, 3 bases at V and 2 bases at J, with 13 bases in the middle. CDR3 DNA: TGCAGCGTTGATGCCCGGCAGGGGAACTATGGCTACACCTTC. Encoded protein: CSVDARQGNYGYTF. Together with reference TRBV29-1 and TRBJ1-2, the CDR3 gives the full variable domain: SAVISQKPSRDICQRGTSLTIQCQVDSQVTMMFWYRQQPGQSLTLIATANQGSEATYESGFVIDKFPISRPNLTFSTLTVSNMSPEDSSIYLCSVDARQGNYGYTFGSGTRLTVV.